This T cell receptor beta chain derives from a study of sequential checkpoint blockade in melanoma (dated by TCRdb to about 2019). In the study overall: Patients were assigned by 1:1 randomization to either first-line nivolumab followed by ipilimumab (arm A) or ipilimumab followed by nivolumab (arm B). Maintenance nivolumab came after each of the two trial sequences. Paper-wide results and their limitations: Larger, independent patient cohorts are needed to validate the response-prediction model that combines TCR metrics and mutation burden.

TCRbeta CDR3 regions were immunosequenced from genomic DNA with the immunoSEQ Assay. Before high-throughput sequencing, the genomic DNA was amplified using bias-controlled multiplex PCR. Per the original workflow: To quantify the absolute abundance of each unique TCRbeta CDR3 region, the sequences were collapsed and filtered. Clonality, defined as 1 minus Pielou's evenness, was calculated using only productive rearrangements. Clones with significantly greater frequencies in on-treatment versus baseline samples were identified using a previously published method. TCRdb provides this immuneACCESS table in a form limited to in-frame rearrangements. Some clones are lacking; in checked studies, under half of them reflect an unresolved V gene, and why the rest are absent is not known. V and J calls and clone size come straight from that table; D and trimming were deduced from the DNA. This sample is represented by about 16,000 clones; about 92% of them were singletons. 24% of the sample is taken by the ten largest.

The cysteine opens and the phenylalanine closes a CDR3 of 17 amino acids. The sequence is cut down to CDR3 DNA, 51 bases in frame from base 1. The junction shows trimming of 0 bases on V and 3 bases on J, and the gene matches do not reach 6 bases of it. The germline V gene encodes CDR1 LNHNV and CDR2 YYDKDF (reference sequence). The sample's treatment or condition, from its label and the paper: randomized to nivolumab then ipilimumab (arm A) or the reverse (arm B). No trial patient had received prior DNA-damaging chemotherapy. Live CD3+CD8+ cells negative for CD19 and CD56 were sorted from thawed PBMCs on a FACS Aria II flow cytometer. CheckMate 064, a randomized, open-label phase II trial of sequential checkpoint blockade, was the source of the samples, all of which came from patients with melanoma. Peripheral blood mononuclear cells were obtained through leukapheresis, purified using Ficoll-Paque, and frozen in human serum containing 10% DMSO. Immediately after sorting, the purity of the sorted blood CD3+CD8+ cells was confirmed to be >95%, and DNA was then extracted.

As for this clone: No cognate antigen has been identified for it. The input lacks base qualities; no much larger clone sits a single base away.

The sample in question was CD8+ T cells sorted from blood (inferred from file names), obtained from a patient given nivolumab and ipilimumab in sequence. The clonotype comes from a human donor with melanoma. This chain is built from TRBV15 and TRBJ2-7; 12 junctional bases match TRBD2. The nucleotide sequence reads TGTGCCACCAGCAGAGATCGTCTAGCGGGAGGGAACTACGAGCAGTACTTC. The resulting protein is CATSRDRLAGGNYEQYF.